This T cell receptor beta chain was sequenced during a study of blood T cell repertoires in COVID-19. The CDR3 runs to 14 residues. Germline loops: CDR1 LGHNA, CDR2 YSLEER. V was clipped by 1 base and J by 6 bases, with 12 bases between them. The assay was immunoSEQ multiplex PCR, and TCRdb's table has in-frame clones only and misses some. The profile shows some 230,000 clones, approximately 82% of them singletons. Sequencing was carried out using PBMCs or T cells enriched from blood (not recorded which). The source of this sequence is a man between 35 and 55 years old who had recovered from COVID-19. This sequence joins TRBV4-3 and TRBJ1-1; D ambiguous. CDR3 amino acids: CASSQGPGEPEAFF. For the CDR3, the DNA is TGCGCCAGCAGCCAAGGTCCGGGAGAGCCTGAAGCTTTCTTT.